Included here is one TCR beta chain sequence, with context. As yet, its antigen is unknown. Amplification yielded TCR beta CDR3 regions, with RNA transcripts as the source. The study used the HTBI primer set for a first-round RT-PCR of the TCR CDR3. TCRdb re-called the multiplex PCR reads through MiXCR, storing one row per CDR3 protein. The sample holds around 600,000 distinct CDR3 sequences, approximately 42% seen once. Trimming removed 5 bases from V and 3 bases from J, with 20 bases in between. Germline V lookup: CDR1 SGHAT, CDR2 FQNNGV. The CDR3 is 17 amino acids. These data belong to a study of T cells in Graves' hyperthyroidism and ophthalmopathy. Regarding the study as a whole: A model of 13 V-J features distinguished ophthalmopathy from stable hyperthyroidism.

The chain employs TRBV11-2 and TRBJ1-5; a weak D match, TRBD1 (5 bases). The TCR sequence derives from an adult man with Graves' disease, either hyperthyroidism or ophthalmopathy (not recorded which). Sequenced material: peripheral blood or thyroid tissue (not recorded which). CDR3 DNA: TGTGCCAGCAGCCAATCTGAGGGACTGGACCTCAATCAGCCCCAGCATTTT. Protein product: CASSQSEGLDLNQPQHF.